This entry concerns a single T cell receptor beta chain. The observed sequence ends 3 residues before the CDR3 terminus, with the missing tail filled in from the germline J gene. CDR3 length: 12 amino acids. Germline CDR1 is MDHEN and CDR2 is SYDVKM. Between the trimmed V and J ends, which lost 1 base and 6 bases, there was a span of 7 bases. This sample was included in a study of T cells in women clearing cervical HPV infection. Measured with immunoSEQ multiplex PCR; TCRdb has only the in-frame clones, and not every one. The table for this sample gives roughly 48,000 clones. This sequence joins TRBV28 and TRBJ2-7; D is undetermined. The source of this sequence is a woman aged 18 to 75 with a cervical HPV16 infection that either progressed to CIN3+ or cleared (not recorded which). The sample comprised blood buffy coat. The DNA read from the CDR3 is TGTGCCAGCAGTTTATCCCTCGGCGAG. It translates to CASSLSLGE. The full-length CDR3 reads as CASSLSLGEQYF.